Below are 13 T cell receptor beta chains sequenced from a single sample in a study of T cell repertoires in cytomegalovirus infection. In TCRdb, the reads were re-called with MiXCR into one record per CDR3 protein. The data contain under 250,000 distinct CDR3 sequences, around 6.4% of them singletons. Material for sequencing was PBMCs. The receptors derive from a human donor in good health (CMV status not recorded). Some clones in this sample may be carry-over from other donors' samples.

This clonotype was recorded many times. The chain couples TRBV20-1 to TRBJ2-1; 7 bases map to TRBD2. Germline values: CDR1 DFQATT, CDR2 SNEGSKA (reference sequence). The CDR3 is 13 amino acids. V dropped 6 bases and J dropped 5; count of bases not matched to a gene: 7. The CDR3 DNA reads as TGCAGTGCGCGGGACTATAGACACAATGAGCAGTTCTTC. Translation: CSARDYRHNEQFF.

Ten or more counts support this clonotype. The rearrangement joins TRBV7-2 to TRBJ2-2, with D unresolved. The CDR3 covers 14 residues. Trimming cost V 3 bases and J 1 base, with 6 bases left between them. The germline gives CDR1 SGHTA, CDR2 FQGNSA. CDR3 amino acids: CASSLYRNTGELFF. CDR3 DNA: TGTGCCAGCAGCTTGTACAGGAACACCGGGGAGCTGTTTTTT.

This clonotype was recorded a few times. The chain uses TRBV2 and TRBJ1-5; maybe TRBD1 (5 bases). The CDR3 covers 15 residues. Trimming removed 3 bases from V and 4 bases from J, with 13 bases in between. Germline V gene data show CDR1 as SNHLY and CDR2 as FYNNEI. CDR3 sequence: CASSDRQGWNQPQHF. The CDR3 DNA follows: TGTGCCAGCAGTGATCGGCAGGGTTGGAATCAGCCCCAGCATTTT.

This clonotype was seen ten or more times. This chain joins TRBV5-4 and TRBJ2-4; 8 bases are a match to TRBD1. Trimming at V came to 5 bases and at J to 0 bases, leaving 7 bases not matched to a gene. Germline loops: CDR1 SGHNT, CDR2 YYREEE (reference sequence). The CDR3 runs to 16 residues. The CDR3 nucleotides are TGTGCCAGCAGTTCGAGACAGGGGATAGCCAAAAACATTCAGTACTTC. This encodes CASSSRQGIAKNIQYF.

With regard to this clonotype: With a much larger clone just one base away, this may be a read error. The rearrangement links TRBV2 to TRBJ2-1, with TRBD2 matching 9 bases. The V gene's germline CDR1 is SNHLY and CDR2 FYNNEI. The CDR3 covers 15 residues. Trimming cost V 6 bases and J 8 bases; bases outside gene matches: 11. CDR3 nucleotide sequence: TGTGCCAGCAGAGTAGCGGGGGAGCCACTACATGAGCAGTTCTTC. It yields the protein CASRVAGEPLHEQFF.

This clonotype appeared many times. V gene TRBV10-3 combines with J gene TRBJ2-2, with D possibly matching TRBD1 (6 bases). The V gene lost 6 bases and the J gene lost 8 bases, with 13 bases spanning the gap. The CDR3 loop spans 13 amino acids. Germline V lookup: CDR1 ENHRY, CDR2 SYGVKD. The CDR3 spells CAISRPGTGELFF. The CDR3 DNA reads as TGTGCCATCAGCCGACCCGGGACAGGGGAGCTGTTTTTT.

This clonotype has a count of ten or more. The CDR3 is CATSDSDSYEQYF. The DNA for the CDR3 is TGTGCCACCAGTGACAGCGACTCCTACGAGCAGTACTTC. This chain links TRBV24-1 with TRBJ2-7; D uncertain. CDR3 length: 13 residues. Germline CDR1 is KGHDR and CDR2 is SFDVKD. V was pared by 4 bases and J by 0 bases, with 6 bases between.

This clonotype was seen repeatedly, ten times or more. CDR3 in amino acids: CASSPITYSYNEQFF. Written as DNA, the CDR3 is TGTGCCAGCAGCCCCATAACATACTCCTACAATGAGCAGTTCTTC. The chain couples TRBV7-9 to TRBJ2-1; no reliable D call. Germline-derived CDR1 and CDR2 are SEHNR and FQNEAQ (reference sequence). V was pared by 5 bases and J by 0 bases, with 11 bases between. This CDR3 has 15 residues.

This clonotype was seen many times. The chain uses TRBV19 and TRBJ2-2, with 11 bases aligning to TRBD1. J was trimmed by 8 bases and V by 7 bases; bases with no gene match: 12. Looked up from germline, CDR1 is LNHDA and CDR2 is SQIVND (reference sequence). CDR3 length equals 16 residues. The chain's CDR3 is CASTPLGTGGRGELFF. The CDR3 nucleotides are TGTGCCAGTACCCCTCTGGGGACAGGGGGTAGGGGGGAGCTGTTTTTT.

The rearrangement uses TRBV6-2 or TRBV6-3 and TRBJ2-1, with D perhaps TRBD1 (6 bases). The germline gives CDR1 MNHEY, CDR2 SVGEGT. CDR3 length: 16 amino acids. V gave up 6 bases and J gave up 7 bases, with 22 bases separating them. The CDR3 sequence is CASSSTASRGGNEQFF. CDR3 nucleotide sequence: TGTGCCAGCAGCTCCACCGCGTCCAGGGGTGGAAATGAGCAGTTCTTC.

This clonotype was detected ten times or more. V is TRBV20-1 and J is TRBJ2-3; 11 bases are a match to TRBD2. After removal of 3 bases from V and 3 bases from J, the junction contained 2 bases not matched to a gene. Germline V CDR1 and CDR2: DFQATT, SNEGSKA (reference sequence). The CDR3 is 14 amino acids. The chain's CDR3 is CSARTSGATDTQYF. The CDR3 region has the DNA TGCAGTGCTAGGACTAGCGGGGCTACAGATACGCAGTATTTT.

V is TRBV5-1 and J is TRBJ2-1; no clear D. CDR1 and CDR2 from the germline V gene are SGHRS and YFSETQ. The CDR3 is 13 residues long. Trimming stripped 2 bases from V and 8 bases from J, with 11 bases between. The DNA of the CDR3 is TGCGCCAGCAGCTTACTACTCCACGATGAGCAGTTCTTC. Translation: CASSLLLHDEQFF. Filled out from reference TRBV5-1 and TRBJ2-1, the complete variable domain reads KAGVTQTPRYLIKTRGQQVTLSCSPISGHRSVSWYQQTPGQGLQFLFEYFSETQRNKGNFPGRFSGRQFSNSRSEMNVSTLELGDSALYLCASSLLLHDEQFFGPGTRLTVL.

The sample holds many counts of this clonotype. The chain recombines TRBV7-2 with TRBJ2-1, with a possible D match to TRBD1 (6 bases). The CDR3 totals 15 residues. The V gene lost 5 bases and the J gene lost 10 bases, with 21 bases spanning the gap. Per germline, CDR1 SGHTA and CDR2 FQGNSA. The CDR3 loop is CASSLDRLVGREQFF. As DNA, the CDR3 is TGTGCCAGCAGCCTTGACAGGCTTGTGGGAAGGGAGCAGTTCTTC.